Only a few counts were recorded for the clone carrying this T cell receptor (beta chain). Its antigen is undetermined. A template switching step contributed a universal primer site, while unique molecular identifiers were present in the cDNA. TCRdb re-called the 5' RACE reads through MiXCR, storing one row per CDR3 protein. The sample comprises under 900,000 distinct CDR3 sequences, 15% to 20% of which are singletons, and around 13% rests with the top ten. This sample was included in a study of identical twins. The CDR3 runs 14 residues. Trimming cost V 7 bases and J 4 bases, with 16 bases left between them. The study, taken as a whole, reports: Weaker excess twin sharing was seen among beta out-of-frame sequences. There were fewer insertions in abundant cord blood beta clonotypes, but memory repertoires showed no such pattern.

This sample was shared with a second study, whose subject was T cells expressing NK-cell markers.

This receptor was taken from a woman aged 18-29 years in good health. Source material: PBMCs. V and J are TRBV12-3 or TRBV12-4 and TRBJ2-5, with unresolved D. CDR3 DNA: TGTGCCAGCAAACTTGCAGCGAACGTAGAGACCCAGTACTTC. It translates to CASKLAANVETQYF.